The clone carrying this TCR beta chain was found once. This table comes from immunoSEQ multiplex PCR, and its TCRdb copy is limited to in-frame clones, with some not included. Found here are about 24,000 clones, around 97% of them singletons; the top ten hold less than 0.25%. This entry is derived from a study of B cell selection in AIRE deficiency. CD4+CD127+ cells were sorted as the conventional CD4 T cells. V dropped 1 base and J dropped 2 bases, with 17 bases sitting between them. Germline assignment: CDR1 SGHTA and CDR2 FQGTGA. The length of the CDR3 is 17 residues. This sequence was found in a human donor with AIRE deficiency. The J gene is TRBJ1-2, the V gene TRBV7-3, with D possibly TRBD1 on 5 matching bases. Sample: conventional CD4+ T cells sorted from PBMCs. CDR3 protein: CASSLRIGADQNYGYTF. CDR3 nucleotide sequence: TGTGCCAGCAGCTTAAGGATTGGGGCAGACCAGAACTATGGCTACACCTTC.